Listed below are T cell receptor beta chains from one sample, sequenced in a study of response to subunit inactivated influenza vaccine. TCRdb reprocessed the RT-PCR reads with MiXCR, giving one entry per CDR3 protein. The sample includes 150,000 to 200,000 distinct CDR3 sequences, approximately 12% seen only once; the top ten take less than 30%. The sample was also linked to a second study, of T cells expressing NK-cell markers.

Sample: CD8+ T cells sorted from PBMCs, taken roughly 13 days after vaccination. These receptors all come from a man aged 45-60 years who received an inactivated influenza vaccine. Both conserved end residues are part of each CDR3. Fields, in order: V gene, D gene, J gene, clone size, CDR3 DNA, CDR3 protein. The D gene is left open where the match is weak. Expanded clones are given a class, and other clones once, few, many or no size at all.

V: TRBV12-3/TRBV12-4
D: .
J: TRBJ1-1
size: few
DNA: TGTGCCAGCAGTTACGGGATTCCTGAAGCTTTCTTT
CDR3: CASSYGIPEAFF

V: TRBV19
D: .
J: TRBJ1-5
size: .
DNA: TGTGCCAGTAGTGCTACAGGTTATAGCAATCAGCCCCAGCATTTT
CDR3: CASSATGYSNQPQHF

V: TRBV28
D: .
J: TRBJ1-2
size: .
DNA: TGTGCCTGCGCCGGGAAGCTGGGGGCAGTTGGCTACACCTTC
CDR3: CACAGKLGAVGYTF

V: TRBV7-6
D: TRBD2
J: TRBJ2-1
size: few
DNA: TGTGCCAGCAGCTCCTCGCTAGCGGGAGTGAGCTCCTACAATGAGCAGTTCTTC
CDR3: CASSSSLAGVSSYNEQFF

V: TRBV7-8
D: TRBD2
J: TRBJ2-3
size: .
DNA: TGTGCCAGCAGCCCGTGGGGCGGGAGATCAGATACGCAGTATTTT
CDR3: CASSPWGGRSDTQYF

V: TRBV7-2
D: .
J: TRBJ1-6
size: .
DNA: TGTGCCAGCAGCCCGGCCGGTAGGGGTTCGAATTCACCCCTCCACTTT
CDR3: CASSPAGRGSNSPLHF

V: TRBV6-1
D: .
J: TRBJ2-5
size: few
DNA: TGTGCCAGCAAGCAAGAAGTTATGCAAGAGACCCAGTACTTC
CDR3: CASKQEVMQETQYF

V: TRBV24-1
D: TRBD1
J: TRBJ2-5
size: many
DNA: TGTGCCACCAGTGACCGGACAGGGGGACAAGAGACCCAGTACTTC
CDR3: CATSDRTGGQETQYF

V: TRBV13
D: TRBD2
J: TRBJ2-1
size: .
DNA: TGTGCCAGCAGCGACGGGACTAGCGGCTACAATGAGCAGTTCTTC
CDR3: CASSDGTSGYNEQFF

V: TRBV4-3
D: .
J: TRBJ2-1
size: .
DNA: TGCGCCAGCAGCCAAGATAAGGCGTTCTACAATGAGCAGTTCTTC
CDR3: CASSQDKAFYNEQFF

V: TRBV6-2/TRBV6-3
D: .
J: TRBJ2-7
size: few
DNA: TGTGCCAGCAGTTACTCGAACATACAGGTGACCAAAACCTTC
CDR3: CASSYSNIQVTKTF

V: TRBV28
D: .
J: TRBJ1-4
size: .
DNA: TGTGCCAGCAGCTATAATGAAAAACTGTTTTTT
CDR3: CASSYNEKLFF

V: TRBV18
D: TRBD1
J: TRBJ1-5
size: few
DNA: TGTGCCAGCTCATCCGGGACAGGGGGAAAGCAGCCCCAGCATTTT
CDR3: CASSSGTGGKQPQHF

V: TRBV24-1
D: .
J: TRBJ1-1
size: .
DNA: TGTGCCACCAGTGATAGAGGAGACACTGAAGCTTTCTTT
CDR3: CATSDRGDTEAFF

V: TRBV6-2/TRBV6-3
D: TRBD2
J: TRBJ2-5
size: few
DNA: TGTGCCAGCAGTTACATGGCTAGCGGGGCCCAAGAGACCCAGTACTTC
CDR3: CASSYMASGAQETQYF

V: TRBV6-2/TRBV6-3
D: .
J: TRBJ2-5
size: .
DNA: TGTGCCAGCAGTTACTGGGGAGAAAGGCAAGAGACCCAGTACTTC
CDR3: CASSYWGERQETQYF

V: TRBV10-3
D: .
J: TRBJ2-7
size: few
DNA: TGTGCCATCAGTGAGTCGATGGTCGAGCAGTACTTC
CDR3: CAISESMVEQYF

V: TRBV4-3
D: TRBD2
J: TRBJ2-7
size: .
DNA: TGCGCCAGCAGCCAAGGACTAGCGGACAGCTCCTACGAGCAGTACTTC
CDR3: CASSQGLADSSYEQYF

V: TRBV5-5
D: .
J: TRBJ2-2
size: few
DNA: TGTGCCAGCAGCTTGGAGGGGGATTTGTACACCGGGGAGCTGTTTTTT
CDR3: CASSLEGDLYTGELFF

V: TRBV4-2
D: .
J: TRBJ1-4
size: few
DNA: TGTGCCAGCAGCCAAGGTACAAACCCGGCCGATGAAAAACTGTTTTTT
CDR3: CASSQGTNPADEKLFF